This is a list of T cell receptor beta chains from one sample in a study of T cell responses to AZD1222 COVID-19 vaccine. Repertoires were generated with immunoSEQ multiplex PCR, while TCRdb's copy carries only in-frame clones and drops some. The data contain 150,000 to 200,000 clones, 80% to 90% of them singletons. Sample: peripheral blood, taken on day 0 of AZD1222 vaccination. The receptors were gathered from an adult in good health. CDR3s include the opening cysteine and the closing phenylalanine or tryptophan. D genes are given only for firm matches. Clone sizes are given selectively: once, few, many, or a class where the clone is expanded.

CDR3 DNA,CDR3 protein,D gene,J gene,clone size,V gene
TGTGCCAACAGGGACAGGATTCCAACGACCCAGTACTTC,CANRDRIPTTQYF,TRBD1,TRBJ2-5,NA,TRBV6-5
TGTGCCAGCAGCGGTCTCACCAACTACGAGCAGTACTTC,CASSGLTNYEQYF,NA,TRBJ2-7,NA,TRBV2
TGTGCCAGCAGCCAAGAAGTCAGGCCGGTTGGGGGGACCCAGCATTTT,CASSQEVRPVGGTQHF,NA,TRBJ1-5,NA,TRBV4-2
TGTGCCAGCAGTTTAATGGCCCGCGAGGCTTTCTTT,CASSLMAREAFF,NA,TRBJ1-1,NA,TRBV12-3/TRBV12-4
TGTGCCATCAGTGAGTCTAATTCAGGACAGGTCAATTATAATTCACCCCTCCACTTT,CAISESNSGQVNYNSPLHF,TRBD1,TRBJ1-6,NA,TRBV10-3
TGTGCCAGCAGCGTAGTAGGGAGCTCCTACAATGAGCAGTTCTTC,CASSVVGSSYNEQFF,NA,TRBJ2-1,NA,TRBV9
TGTGCCAGCAGGAGTGGCGGGGGGACCTACAATGAGCAGTTCTTC,CASRSGGGTYNEQFF,TRBD2,TRBJ2-1,NA,TRBV7-2
TGTGCCAGCAGCGAGGGACGCGTGAACTATGGCTACACCTTC,CASSEGRVNYGYTF,NA,TRBJ1-2,once,TRBV9
TGCGCCAGCAGCTCAGGACAGGAGAATGAAAAACTGTTTTTT,CASSSGQENEKLFF,TRBD1,TRBJ1-4,NA,TRBV5-1
TGCGCCAGCAGTGAACGCAGGGAATGTGAAAAACTGTTTTTT,CASSERRECEKLFF,NA,TRBJ1-4,NA,TRBV10-1
TGTGCCAGCAGTGAATGGAACAGGGGGGACACTGAAGCTTTCTTT,CASSEWNRGDTEAFF,TRBD1,TRBJ1-1,NA,TRBV6-4
TGTGCCAGCAGTCGGACTAGCGGCCTCTACGAGCAGTACTTC,CASSRTSGLYEQYF,TRBD2,TRBJ2-7,NA,TRBV6-5
TGTGCCAGCAGACCGGCCACTGAAGCTTTCTTT,CASRPATEAFF,NA,TRBJ1-1,NA,TRBV12-3/TRBV12-4
TGTGCCAGCAGCCCCGGGACTAGCGGGGGGGTACTGGTCGGGGAGCTGTTTTTT,CASSPGTSGGVLVGELFF,TRBD2,TRBJ2-2,NA,TRBV5-6
TGTGCCAGCAGCGTTAGGCAGGGGGGTACAGATACGCAGTATTTT,CASSVRQGGTDTQYF,NA,TRBJ2-3,NA,TRBV9
TGTGCCAGCAGTGAGTGGGACAGGGTAACTGAAGCTTTCTTT,CASSEWDRVTEAFF,TRBD1,TRBJ1-1,NA,TRBV25-1
TGTGCCAGCGGACTTGGAGATACGCAGTATTTT,CASGLGDTQYF,NA,TRBJ2-3,NA,TRBV6-5
TGTGCCAGTAACGATCAGGGTTCCGGGGAGCTGTTTTTT,CASNDQGSGELFF,NA,TRBJ2-2,NA,TRBV19
TGTGCCAGCAGCTCAACAGGGTCCTTCTATGGCTACACCTTC,CASSSTGSFYGYTF,NA,TRBJ1-2,NA,TRBV7-9
TGTGCCAGCAGTGGGACTAGCGGGGGGGTATGGACAGATACGCAGTATTTT,CASSGTSGGVWTDTQYF,TRBD2,TRBJ2-3,once,TRBV2
TGTGCCAGCTCACCCGGGCGGTCAGGGGGCACTGAAGCTTTCTTT,CASSPGRSGGTEAFF,TRBD1,TRBJ1-1,NA,TRBV18
TGTGCCACCAGCCCGGGACAGGGGGCCTCCACAGATACGCAGTATTTT,CATSPGQGASTDTQYF,TRBD1,TRBJ2-3,NA,TRBV15
TGCAGTGCTAGACTTTGGGAGACCCAGTACTTC,CSARLWETQYF,NA,TRBJ2-5,NA,TRBV20-1
TGCGCCAGCAGCATTCAGGGGGCGCATGGGAATTCACCCCTCCACTTT,CASSIQGAHGNSPLHF,TRBD1,TRBJ1-6,NA,TRBV5-1
TGTGCCAGTAGTAGTCCGGGACACCAACAAGAGACCCAGTACTTC,CASSSPGHQQETQYF,NA,TRBJ2-5,NA,TRBV19
TGTGCCAGCAGTTCGGTCGGGCAGCCTTTAACCGGGGAGCTGTTTTTT,CASSSVGQPLTGELFF,NA,TRBJ2-2,NA,TRBV27
TGTGCCAGTAGTGCCGCACGACAACCCACCGGGGAGCTGTTTTTT,CASSAARQPTGELFF,NA,TRBJ2-2,NA,TRBV19
TGCGCCAGCAGCCAAGGTCCAGGGGTCAACAATGAGCAGTTCTTC,CASSQGPGVNNEQFF,NA,TRBJ2-1,NA,TRBV4-1
TGTGCCAGCAGTTTATCATACGGGACAGGGTACCAGCCCCAGCATTTT,CASSLSYGTGYQPQHF,TRBD1,TRBJ1-5,NA,TRBV27
TGTGCCAGCAGCCAAAGTTTCACCGGGGAGCTGTTTTTT,CASSQSFTGELFF,NA,TRBJ2-2,NA,TRBV3-1/TRBV3-2
TGTGCCAGCAGCTTAGGGGGGACAGGCTACACAGATACGCAGTATTTT,CASSLGGTGYTDTQYF,TRBD1,TRBJ2-3,NA,TRBV11-3
TGTGCCAGGAGATCTTGTCCTAGCGGGGAGTGTAGCACAGATACGCAGTATTTT,CARRSCPSGECSTDTQYF,TRBD2,TRBJ2-3,NA,TRBV28
TGTGCCAGCAGCCTTGCCGGGACAGGGGGTTTTGAGCAGTTCTTC,CASSLAGTGGFEQFF,TRBD1,TRBJ2-1,NA,TRBV5-6
TGTGCCAGCAGTTACATAGGACAGCTTAATGAGCAGTTCTTC,CASSYIGQLNEQFF,NA,TRBJ2-1,NA,TRBV6-5
TGTGCCAGCAGCCAGACCCGAGGACAGGGTCTCTCTGGAAACACCATATATTTT,CASSQTRGQGLSGNTIYF,TRBD1,TRBJ1-3,NA,TRBV14
TGCGCCAGCAGCATCCGACAGGGGGCGCATGAGCAGTTCTTC,CASSIRQGAHEQFF,TRBD1,TRBJ2-1,NA,TRBV5-1
TGTGCCAGCATGGGGGCGCCGAGTAATTCACCCCTCCACTTT,CASMGAPSNSPLHF,NA,TRBJ1-6,NA,TRBV7-9
TGTGCCAGCAGCCAACAGTATCAGGGCAGGGCGGATGGCTACACCTTC,CASSQQYQGRADGYTF,NA,TRBJ1-2,few,TRBV4-2
TGTGCCAGTTCCGGGCTTGAAGCTTTCTTT,CASSGLEAFF,NA,TRBJ1-1,NA,TRBV19
TGTGCCAGCTCCCTTTTCGCCCCGGGGACAGGGTACGAGCAGTACTTC,CASSLFAPGTGYEQYF,TRBD1,TRBJ2-7,NA,TRBV18
TGTGCCAGCAGTTTGTTTCGAGGGTACACCGGGGAGCTGTTTTTT,CASSLFRGYTGELFF,NA,TRBJ2-2,NA,TRBV27
TGTGCCAGCAGTAACCCAAGGGACAGGGGGTACGTGCAGTATTTT,CASSNPRDRGYVQYF,TRBD1,TRBJ2-3,NA,TRBV6-5
TGTGCCACCAGTGACGACCGGACAGGCGATCAGTACTTC,CATSDDRTGDQYF,TRBD1,TRBJ2-7,NA,TRBV24-1
TGTGCCATCAGTGAGGCGGAGATCACCGGGGAGCTGTTTTTT,CAISEAEITGELFF,NA,TRBJ2-2,NA,TRBV10-3
TGTGCAAGGGGCACGCTAAACACCATATATTTT,CARGTLNTIYF,NA,TRBJ1-3,NA,TRBV2
TGTGCCAGCAGCCCCAGGGCGGGGGCGAGAGGAAACACCATATATTTT,CASSPRAGARGNTIYF,NA,TRBJ1-3,NA,TRBV3-1/TRBV3-2
TGTGCCAGCAGCCACAACAGGGACACCGGGGAGCTGTTTTTT,CASSHNRDTGELFF,NA,TRBJ2-2,NA,TRBV3-1/TRBV3-2
TGTGCCAGCAGTTTCTCTTCCGGGACAGGGAAAGACGAGCAGTACTTC,CASSFSSGTGKDEQYF,TRBD1,TRBJ2-7,NA,TRBV27
TGTGCCAGCAGCTTAGCAGGGGCCGGGCAGCCCCAGCATTTT,CASSLAGAGQPQHF,NA,TRBJ1-5,NA,TRBV11-3
TGCAGCGTTGATCCGGGCAACTATGGCTACACCTTC,CSVDPGNYGYTF,NA,TRBJ1-2,NA,TRBV29-1
TGTGCCTCCTCCCAGGGCGCGGCCGAGGGCTACACCTTC,CASSQGAAEGYTF,NA,TRBJ1-2,NA,TRBV10-3
TGTGCCAGCAGCTTGGGACCCGAAGCGGAACCCCAGCATTTT,CASSLGPEAEPQHF,NA,TRBJ1-5,NA,TRBV5-6
TGTGCCAGCAGTTCCCTCAGGCTTCTTAATTCACCCCTCCACTTT,CASSSLRLLNSPLHF,NA,TRBJ1-6,NA,TRBV7-3
TGTGCCAGCAGCCGCGACAGGGGGCTTGGTGAAAAACTGTTTTTT,CASSRDRGLGEKLFF,TRBD1,TRBJ1-4,NA,TRBV3-1/TRBV3-2
TGCGCCAGCAGCATCCAAGAGACCCAGTACTTC,CASSIQETQYF,NA,TRBJ2-5,NA,TRBV5-1
TGTGCCAGCAGCGTAGGTTCCCCGCGGCGATACAATGAGCAGTTCTTC,CASSVGSPRRYNEQFF,NA,TRBJ2-1,NA,TRBV9
TGTGCCAGCAGTCGGGACTCACAAGAGACCCAGTACTTC,CASSRDSQETQYF,NA,TRBJ2-5,NA,TRBV27
TGTGCCAGTAGATGGGGGACAGGCCCCTACGAGCAGTACTTC,CASRWGTGPYEQYF,TRBD1,TRBJ2-7,NA,TRBV19
TGTGCCAGCAGCTTATACCGAGGTCAGGCAGTGGCTGGAAACACCATATATTTT,CASSLYRGQAVAGNTIYF,NA,TRBJ1-3,NA,TRBV7-8